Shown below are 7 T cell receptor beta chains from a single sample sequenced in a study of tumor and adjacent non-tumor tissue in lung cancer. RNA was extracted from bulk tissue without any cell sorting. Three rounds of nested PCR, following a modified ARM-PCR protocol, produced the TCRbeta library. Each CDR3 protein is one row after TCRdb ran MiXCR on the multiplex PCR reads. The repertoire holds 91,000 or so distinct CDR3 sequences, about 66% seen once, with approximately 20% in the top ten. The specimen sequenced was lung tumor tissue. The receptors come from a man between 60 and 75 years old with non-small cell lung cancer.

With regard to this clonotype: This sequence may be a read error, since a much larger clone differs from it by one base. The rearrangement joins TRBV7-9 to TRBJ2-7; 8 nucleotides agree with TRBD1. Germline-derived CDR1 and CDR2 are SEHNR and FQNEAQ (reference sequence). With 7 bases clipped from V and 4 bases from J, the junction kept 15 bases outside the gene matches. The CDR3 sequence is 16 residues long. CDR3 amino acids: CASNSPAGQGGYEQYF. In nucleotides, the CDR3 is TGTGCCAGCAACTCTCCCGCCGGACAGGGTGGGTACGAGCAGTACTTC.

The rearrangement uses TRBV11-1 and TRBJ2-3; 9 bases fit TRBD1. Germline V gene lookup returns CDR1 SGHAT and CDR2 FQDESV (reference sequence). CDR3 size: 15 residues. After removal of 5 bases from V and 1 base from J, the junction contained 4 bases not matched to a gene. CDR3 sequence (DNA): TGTGCCAGCAGCCTGGACAGGGGCCGCACAGATACGCAGTATTTT. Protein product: CASSLDRGRTDTQYF.

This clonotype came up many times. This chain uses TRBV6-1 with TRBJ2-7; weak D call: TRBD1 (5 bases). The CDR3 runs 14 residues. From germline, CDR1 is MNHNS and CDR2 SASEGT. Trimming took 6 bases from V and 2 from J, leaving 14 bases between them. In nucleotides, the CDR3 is TGTGCCAGCAGGGACCAGGGATGGGCCTACGAGCAGTACTTC. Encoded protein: CASRDQGWAYEQYF.

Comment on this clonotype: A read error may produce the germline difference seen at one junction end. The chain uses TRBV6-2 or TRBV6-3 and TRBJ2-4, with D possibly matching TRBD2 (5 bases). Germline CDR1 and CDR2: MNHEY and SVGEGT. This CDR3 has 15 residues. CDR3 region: CAGSYSDWVKNIQYF. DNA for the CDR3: TGTGCCGGCAGTTACTCGGACTGGGTCAAAAACATTCAGTACTTC.

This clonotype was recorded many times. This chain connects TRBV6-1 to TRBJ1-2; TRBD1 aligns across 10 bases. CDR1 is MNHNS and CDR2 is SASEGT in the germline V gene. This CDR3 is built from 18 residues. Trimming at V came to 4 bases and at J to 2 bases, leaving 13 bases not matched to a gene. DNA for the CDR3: TGTGCCAGCAGTGGGGGTATCAACCGGGACAGGGGAAACTATGGCTACACCTTC. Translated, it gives CASSGGINRDRGNYGYTF.

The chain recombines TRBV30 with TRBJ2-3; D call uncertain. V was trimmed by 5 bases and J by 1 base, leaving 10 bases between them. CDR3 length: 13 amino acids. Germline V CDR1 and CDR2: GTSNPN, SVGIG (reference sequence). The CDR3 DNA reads TGTGCCTGGGATCTCAGGCGCACAGATACGCAGTATTTT. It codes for CAWDLRRTDTQYF.

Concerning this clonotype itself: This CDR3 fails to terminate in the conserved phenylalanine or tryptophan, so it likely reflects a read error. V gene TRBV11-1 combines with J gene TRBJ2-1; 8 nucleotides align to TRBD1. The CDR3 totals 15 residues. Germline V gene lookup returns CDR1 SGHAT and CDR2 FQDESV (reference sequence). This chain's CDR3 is CASSSRTGSYSEQFL. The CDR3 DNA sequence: TGTGCCAGCAGCTCACGGACAGGGTCCTACAGTGAGCAGTTCTTA.